This T cell receptor (beta chain) was captured in a study of metastatic and nonmetastatic thyroid tumors. General study points: Reports indicated that malignant thyroid tumors showed significantly higher TCR beta diversity than benign nodules did, in blood and tumor.

Germline-derived CDR1 and CDR2 are DFQATT and SNEGSKA (reference sequence). The junction had 8 bases not matched to a gene; V was cut back by 6 bases and J by 1 base. The CDR3 has 14 amino acids. No treatment had been given to any patient before thyroid surgery. TCRdb reanalyzed the PCR reads via MiXCR. The repertoire holds tens of thousands of clones, with 20% to 25% as singletons. There are many counts of this clone. What it binds is unknown. Material for sequencing was blood. This sequence originates from a female donor with papillary thyroid cancer or a benign thyroid nodule (not recorded which). Some clones in this sample may be carry-over from other donors' samples. The V and J genes are TRBV20-1 and TRBJ1-1; 7 nucleotides agree with TRBD1. CDR3 in amino acids: CSAPKDRPNTEAFF. The DNA of the CDR3 is TGCAGTGCCCCTAAGGACAGGCCGAACACTGAAGCTTTCTTT.